This T cell receptor beta chain was identified during a study of T cell changes during pregnancy in multiple sclerosis. The CDR3 runs to 13 residues. Germline V gene sequence: CDR1 SGHNT, CDR2 YENEEA. V lost 3 bases to trimming and J lost 6 bases; unmatched junction nucleotides: 4. Clones were sequenced by immunoSEQ multiplex PCR, and TCRdb holds only the in-frame ones, with some missing. The sample includes over 85,000 clones, 90% of them seen just once. The TCR originated in a female donor in good health, enrolled as a control in a pregnancy study. This specimen was peripheral blood, taken in the second trimester of pregnancy. The rearrangement joins TRBV11-3 to TRBJ2-5, with 7 bases matching TRBD1. The CDR3 DNA reads as TGTGCCAGCAGCTTTACAGGGGCAAAGACCCAGTACTTC. Amino acid sequence: CASSFTGAKTQYF.